This TCR beta chain is drawn from a study of OX40 agonist ivuxolimab in advanced cancers. Trimming stripped 6 bases from V and 0 bases from J, with 11 bases between. CDR3 length: 15 residues. Germline-derived CDR1 and CDR2 are LNHDA and SQIVND (reference sequence). This clone was seen only once. Sequenced by immunoSEQ multiplex PCR; TCRdb stores in-frame clones only, minus some. The repertoire includes around 18,000 clones, 80% to 95% of them detected once, and about 52% sits in the top ten. This sequence originates from an adult with an advanced solid tumor such as melanoma, head and neck, liver or kidney cancer. This chain connects TRBV19 to TRBJ2-2, with D unresolved. The starting material was CD4+ or CD8+ T cells sorted from blood, obtained in a trial of the OX40 agonist ivuxolimab. CDR3 DNA: TGTGCCAGTAGAGCGCAATTTGCGAACACCGGGGAGCTGTTTTTT. Its protein is CASRAQFANTGELFF.